The rows below give T cell receptor beta chains drawn from one sample of a study of response to subunit inactivated influenza vaccine. MiXCR was run by TCRdb on the RT-PCR reads, yielding one entry per CDR3 protein. In the table there are around 320,000 distinct CDR3 sequences, approximately 21% of which are singletons. Sample: PBMCs from blood, taken about 20 months after vaccination. The source of these receptors is a man between 50 and 69 years old who received an inactivated influenza vaccine. Each CDR3 is given with its conserved first and last residue. A D gene is named only where the DNA matches it firmly. Clone size is not always given. Where it is, it says once, few, many or a class for expanded clones.

j_call	v_call	clone_size	d_call	cdr3_nt	cdr3_aa
TRBJ2-3	TRBV27	.	TRBD2	TGTGCCAGCAGCGACCCCCGGGGGGTGAGCACAGATACGCAGTATTTT	CASSDPRGVSTDTQYF
TRBJ2-7	TRBV28	few	TRBD1	TGTGCCAGCAGAGACAGGGGGTGGGAGTACGAGCAGTACTTC	CASRDRGWEYEQYF
TRBJ2-2	TRBV24-1	few	TRBD1	TGTGCCACCAGTGACAGGGACAGGGGTCACACCGGGGAGCTGTTTTTT	CATSDRDRGHTGELFF
TRBJ2-1	TRBV29-1	.	.	TGCAGCGTTGCCCTCTCCGTGGCGCACAATGAGCAGTTCTTC	CSVALSVAHNEQFF
TRBJ2-2	TRBV29-1	few	TRBD1	TGCAGCGTTGACAGGGGGAGGAACACCGGGGAGCTGTTTTTT	CSVDRGRNTGELFF
TRBJ2-5	TRBV5-6	.	.	TGTGCCAGCAGCCCCCAGAGGCAAGAGACCCAGTACTTC	CASSPQRQETQYF
TRBJ1-2	TRBV5-1	few	.	TGCGCCAGCAGCCCGGGGGACGGTAGATTCTATGGCTACACCTTC	CASSPGDGRFYGYTF
TRBJ2-2	TRBV7-6	.	.	TGTGCCAGCAGCCCTCGTTTCAGCCGGAACACCGGGGAGCTGTTTTTT	CASSPRFSRNTGELFF
TRBJ1-2	TRBV5-5	.	TRBD1	TGTGCCAGCAGCTACCGGGACAGGGTTGACTATGGCTACACCTTC	CASSYRDRVDYGYTF
TRBJ2-7	TRBV12-3/TRBV12-4	.	.	TGTGCCAGCACTCACCCCGGAGCTGTCGAGCAGTACTTC	CASTHPGAVEQYF
TRBJ1-4	TRBV7-9	few	.	TGTGCCAGCAGCCCCAAGGGAAAACTGTTTTTT	CASSPKGKLFF
TRBJ2-2	TRBV20-1	few	.	TGCAGTGCTAGAGAGGTCGCGAGTTCCGGGGAGCTGTTTTTT	CSAREVASSGELFF
TRBJ1-2	TRBV27	few	.	TGTGCCAGCAGTTTATCGGGACAAAACTATGGCTACACCTTC	CASSLSGQNYGYTF
TRBJ2-7	TRBV18	.	TRBD2	TGTGCCAGCTCACCGGAGAGCGGGGGCTACGAGCAGTACTTC	CASSPESGGYEQYF
TRBJ1-1	TRBV7-2	few	.	TGTGCCAGCAGCTTAGGTATACGAAACACTGAAGCTTTCTTT	CASSLGIRNTEAFF
TRBJ2-3	TRBV9	few	TRBD1	TGTGCCAGCAGCCGGACGGCGGACAGGGGCCTTCTAAGGGATACGCAGTATTTT	CASSRTADRGLLRDTQYF
TRBJ1-1	TRBV7-2	.	.	TGTGCCAGCAGCTTAAGGAGGGCTGAAGCTTTCTTT	CASSLRRAEAFF
TRBJ2-7	TRBV28	.	TRBD1	TGTGCCAGCAATCACAGGGGCCTATTATCTGAGCAGTACTTC	CASNHRGLLSEQYF
TRBJ1-1	TRBV6-5	.	.	TGTGCCAGCAGTTACCCGGACCGGCCGGAAGCTTTCTTT	CASSYPDRPEAFF
TRBJ1-1	TRBV5-6	many	.	TGTGCCAGCAGGGAGGGTGGGGTGAACACTGAAGCTTTCTTT	CASREGGVNTEAFF
TRBJ2-7	TRBV18	medium-sized	TRBD1	TGTGCCAGCTCCACAGGGGTAGGCTCCTACGAGCAGTACTTC	CASSTGVGSYEQYF
TRBJ2-7	TRBV7-2	.	TRBD1	TGTGCCAGCAGCTCCACCAGGGACAGGGGTTCCTACGAGCAGTACTTC	CASSSTRDRGSYEQYF
TRBJ2-3	TRBV4-3	few	.	TGCGCCAGCAGCCAAAGGAGGGATACGCAGTATTTT	CASSQRRDTQYF
TRBJ2-1	TRBV27	.	.	TGTGCCAGCAGAGAAGGGTACAATGAGCAGTTCTTC	CASREGYNEQFF
TRBJ2-2	TRBV4-2	.	TRBD1	TGTGCCAGCAGCCAAGATCATTGGGTCAGGGGGCGGACCGGGGAGCTGTTTTTT	CASSQDHWVRGRTGELFF
TRBJ1-5	TRBV5-1	few	.	TGCGCCAGCAGCATAGACAGTTATAGCAATCAGCCCCAGCATTTT	CASSIDSYSNQPQHF
TRBJ1-5	TRBV6-1	.	.	TGTGCCAGCAGTGAAAGGACGGGCCCCAATCAGCCCCAGCATTTT	CASSERTGPNQPQHF
TRBJ1-5	TRBV7-2	.	TRBD1	TGTGCCAGCAGCTTAGTAGCCGAGACAGGGGTGGGGCAGCCCCAGCATTTT	CASSLVAETGVGQPQHF
TRBJ2-3	TRBV20-1	.	.	TGCAGTGCTAGAGCTTGGGGCACAGATACGCAGTATTTT	CSARAWGTDTQYF
TRBJ1-5	TRBV20-1	few	.	TGCAGTGCTAGAGATCCCATTTCCTCCGGGACCGCTAATCAGCCCCAGCATTTT	CSARDPISSGTANQPQHF
TRBJ1-4	TRBV7-9	.	TRBD1	TGTGCCAGCAGCGCGCAGGGGGTAGGGGAAAAACTGTTTTTT	CASSAQGVGEKLFF
TRBJ1-3	TRBV7-9	.	.	TGTGCCAGCAGCTTATCCGACAGGCCAACGGGAAACACCATATATTTT	CASSLSDRPTGNTIYF